This TCR beta chain emerged from a study of PD-L1 blockade in urothelial cancer. Measured with immunoSEQ multiplex PCR; TCRdb has only the in-frame clones, and not every one. The sample has 70,000 to 90,000 clones, 70% to 90% seen once; the top ten hold under 15%. There are 14 residues in the CDR3. Germline lookup yields CDR1 MGHDK and CDR2 SYGVNS. V lost 0 bases and J 1 base, leaving 7 bases between the germline ends. Time point noted: pretreatment peripheral blood. This sample comprised PBMCs, obtained around atezolizumab (anti-PD-L1) treatment. The receptor's source is a man aged 55 to 69 with urothelial cancer. The genes are TRBV25-1 and TRBJ2-7; D is undetermined. The CDR3 sequence is CASSEYMTSYEQYF. DNA of the CDR3: TGTGCCAGCAGTGAATATATGACATCCTACGAGCAGTACTTC.